Shown below are 17 T cell receptor beta chains from a single sample sequenced in a study of response to subunit inactivated influenza vaccine. TCRdb re-analysed the RT-PCR reads in MiXCR, keeping a single row per CDR3 protein. The top ten hold 11% of the sample, which has about 570,000 distinct CDR3 sequences, 11% seen once. This sample was also put to use in a study of T cells expressing NK-cell markers. As that study records: Generation of TCR beta cDNA was performed by 5'RACE template switching incorporating UMIs.

The material sequenced was PBMCs from blood, taken on the day of vaccination. The receptors stem from a man between 50 and 59 years old who received an inactivated influenza vaccine.

This clonotype has a handful of counts. The chain joins TRBV5-1 to TRBJ1-2, with 7 bases lining up with TRBD1. CDR3 length: 14 amino acids. Germline CDR1 is SGHRS and CDR2 is YFSETQ. The trim removed 4 bases at V and 4 bases at J, leaving 7 bases unmatched. CDR3 coding DNA: TGCGCCAGCAGCACGGGACAGTCATTCTATGGCTACACCTTC. The encoded protein is CASSTGQSFYGYTF.

This clonotype was seen at least ten times. The CDR3 region has the DNA TGTGCCAGCAGTTACGCAGGGGGAGTCACCTTC. It yields the protein CASSYAGGVTF. The rearrangement links TRBV6-5 to TRBJ1-2, with 7 nucleotides matching TRBD1. The CDR3 has 11 residues. Per the germline V gene, CDR1 is MNHEY and CDR2 is SVGAGI. Trimming took 2 bases from V and 13 from J; bases not matched to a gene: 4.

This clonotype appeared many times. The V gene is TRBV4-3, the J gene TRBJ2-7, with D uncertain. The CDR3 is 13 amino acids. Per germline, CDR1 LGHNA and CDR2 YSLEER. V lost 0 bases and J lost 3, with 6 bases in between. The CDR3 nucleotides are TGCGCCAGCAGCCAAGAACGTAACTACGAGCAGTACTTC. It codes for CASSQERNYEQYF.

This clonotype was picked up many times. The CDR3 sequence is CAISETGTETQYF. DNA for the CDR3: TGTGCCATCAGCGAAACAGGGACAGAGACCCAGTACTTC. This chain joins TRBV10-3 and TRBJ2-5, with D perhaps TRBD1 (6 bases). Trimming took off 6 bases at V and 4 bases at J, with 12 bases between the two ends. The CDR3 sequence is 13 residues long. Germline V gene sequence: CDR1 ENHRY, CDR2 SYGVKD.

The rearrangement joins TRBV18 to TRBJ1-4; no definite D call. The ends were cut back, 0 bases at V and 3 bases at J, with 5 bases in the middle. Germline assignment: CDR1 KGHSH and CDR2 LQKENI. This CDR3 region has 14 residues. The DNA for the CDR3 is TGTGCCAGCTCACCACCTTCTTCTAATGAAAAACTGTTTTTT. Translating gives CASSPPSSNEKLFF.

In this sample, this clonotype turned up a few times. V is TRBV7-9 and J is TRBJ2-3; 8 bases align to TRBD2. This CDR3 is 16 amino acids long. CDR1 SEHNR and CDR2 FQNEAQ come from the germline V gene (reference sequence). The V segment lost 5 bases and the J segment 1 base; nucleotides outside the gene matches: 8. CDR3 sequence (DNA): TGTGCCAGCAGCGAACACAGCGGGGGCCGCACAGATACGCAGTATTTT. This translates into CASSEHSGGRTDTQYF.

This clonotype was seen a handful of times. CDR3 in DNA: TGTGCCAGCAGATGGGGGGCTTCTATCAATGAGCAGTTCTTC. Residues: CASRWGASINEQFF. The V and J genes are TRBV27 and TRBJ2-1, with D perhaps being TRBD1 or TRBD2 (6 bases each). Trimming pared 6 bases from V and 6 bases from J, leaving 15 bases between. The CDR3 has 14 amino acids. CDR1 MNHEY and CDR2 SMNVEV come from the germline V gene (reference sequence).

In this sample, this clonotype turned up a few times. The V and J genes are TRBV7-9 and TRBJ1-4; D is perhaps TRBD1 (5 bases). This CDR3 spans 16 amino acids. Trimming left V 4 bases short and J 5 bases short, with 17 bases between. CDR1 is SEHNR and CDR2 is FQNEAQ in the germline V gene (reference sequence). The CDR3 sequence: CASSSGWTTNNEKLFF. In DNA form, the CDR3 reads TGTGCCAGCAGCTCGGGATGGACAACCAACAATGAAAAACTGTTTTTT.

This clonotype has more than one count but fewer than ten. The chain joins TRBV7-9 to TRBJ2-1; the D gene is possibly TRBD1 (5 bases). Trimming stripped 1 base from V and 5 bases from J, with 15 bases between. Germline CDR1 and CDR2: SEHNR and FQNEAQ (reference sequence). The CDR3 runs 16 residues. CDR3 protein: CASSLVLVTANNEQFF. The CDR3 coding sequence is TGTGCCAGCAGCTTAGTTTTGGTGACAGCAAACAATGAGCAGTTCTTC.

The table lists this clonotype with a few counts. In nucleotides, the CDR3 is TGTGCCAGCGGACAGAGCTCCTACGAGCAGTACTTC. Protein: CASGQSSYEQYF. The J gene is TRBJ2-7, the V gene TRBV14; perhaps TRBD1 as D (6 bases). This CDR3 is 12 amino acids long. Germline CDR1 SGHDN, CDR2 FVKESK. V dropped 8 bases and J dropped 0 bases, with 8 bases sitting between them. The variable domain in full, completed from reference TRBV14 and TRBJ2-7, reads EAGVTQFPSHSVIEKGQTVTLRCDPISGHDNLYWYRRVMGKEIKFLLHFVKESKQDESGMPNNRFLAERTGGTYSTLKVQPAELEDSGVYFCASGQSSYEQYFGPGTRLTVT.

There are a few counts of this clonotype. The chain employs TRBV29-1 and TRBJ2-1, with 11 bases identical to TRBD1. Germline loops: CDR1 SQVTM, CDR2 ANQGSEA. Trimming took 7 bases from V and 0 from J; bases not matched to a gene: 5. CDR3 size: 15 residues. CDR3 sequence: CSATGQGASYNEQFF. In DNA, the CDR3 is TGCAGCGCTACAGGACAGGGGGCCTCCTACAATGAGCAGTTCTTC.

This clonotype was recorded many times. The V gene is TRBV5-1, the J gene TRBJ2-3; 12 positions agree with TRBD2. CDR3 length: 16 amino acids. Germline trimming cut 4 bases from V and 1 base from J; bases unmatched to any gene: 4. The germline V gene has CDR1 SGHRS and CDR2 YFSETQ. The CDR3, as DNA: TGCGCCAGCAGCCGCCGGACTAGCGGGGGCACAGATACGCAGTATTTT. Encoded protein: CASSRRTSGGTDTQYF.

The CDR3 DNA follows: TGTGCCAGCAGTCCACAGGGAATTGGCAATCAGCCCCAGCATTTT. Translation gives CASSPQGIGNQPQHF. The V call is TRBV25-1, the J call TRBJ1-5; TRBD1 is a possible D gene (6 bases). With 5 bases removed from V and 2 bases from J, the gap between germline ends came to 13 bases. The CDR3 sequence is 15 residues long. Germline V gives CDR1 MGHDK, CDR2 SYGVNS.

In this sample, this clonotype turned up a few times. The J gene is TRBJ2-5, the V gene TRBV3-1, with a weak D call TRBD2 (5 bases). V dropped 3 bases and J dropped 0 bases, with 11 bases sitting between them. The CDR3 is 15 residues long. Germline V CDR1 and CDR2: LGHDT, YNNKEL (reference sequence). The CDR3 here is CASSQAPGNQETQYF. The CDR3 nucleotides read TGTGCCAGCAGCCAGGCACCGGGAAACCAAGAGACCCAGTACTTC.

This clonotype was detected many times. The CDR3 nucleotides read TGCGCCAGCAGCGCAACAACGGGAACTGAAGCTTTCTTT. It yields the protein CASSATTGTEAFF. The chain employs TRBV5-1 and TRBJ1-1, with D unresolved. CDR3 length: 13 residues. CDR1 is SGHRS, CDR2 YFSETQ, per germline. V lost 4 bases, J lost 5 bases, and 12 bases lay in between. Complete variable domain (other parts from reference TRBV5-1 and TRBJ1-1): KAGVTQTPRYLIKTRGQQVTLSCSPISGHRSVSWYQQTPGQGLQFLFEYFSETQRNKGNFPGRFSGRQFSNSRSEMNVSTLELGDSALYLCASSATTGTEAFFGQGTRLTVV.

The sample holds a few counts of this clonotype. This chain links TRBV12-3 or TRBV12-4 with TRBJ2-3, with D possibly TRBD2 on 6 matching bases. The CDR3 sequence is 18 residues long. The V gene lost 5 bases and the J gene lost 2 bases, with 23 bases spanning the gap. The CDR3 DNA follows: TGTGCCAGCAGTACCCCGAGAGGAGCAGCGGGCATCACAGATACGCAGTATTTT. Encoded protein: CASSTPRGAAGITDTQYF.

The rearrangement joins TRBV18 to TRBJ2-7; 8 nucleotides align to TRBD1. This CDR3 contains 15 residues. CDR1 KGHSH and CDR2 LQKENI come from the germline V gene. J was trimmed by 6 bases and V by 3 bases; bases with no gene match: 10. Here the CDR3 reads CASSPRRTGTGEQYF. The CDR3 nucleotides are TGTGCCAGCTCACCGAGGCGGACAGGGACGGGCGAGCAGTACTTC. The full variable domain, with the rest looked up from reference TRBV18 and TRBJ2-7, is NAGVMQNPRHLVRRRGQEARLRCSPMKGHSHVYWYRQLPEEGLKFMVYLQKENIIDESGMPKERFSAEFPKEGPSILRIQQVVRGDSAAYFCASSPRRTGTGEQYFGPGTRLTVT.